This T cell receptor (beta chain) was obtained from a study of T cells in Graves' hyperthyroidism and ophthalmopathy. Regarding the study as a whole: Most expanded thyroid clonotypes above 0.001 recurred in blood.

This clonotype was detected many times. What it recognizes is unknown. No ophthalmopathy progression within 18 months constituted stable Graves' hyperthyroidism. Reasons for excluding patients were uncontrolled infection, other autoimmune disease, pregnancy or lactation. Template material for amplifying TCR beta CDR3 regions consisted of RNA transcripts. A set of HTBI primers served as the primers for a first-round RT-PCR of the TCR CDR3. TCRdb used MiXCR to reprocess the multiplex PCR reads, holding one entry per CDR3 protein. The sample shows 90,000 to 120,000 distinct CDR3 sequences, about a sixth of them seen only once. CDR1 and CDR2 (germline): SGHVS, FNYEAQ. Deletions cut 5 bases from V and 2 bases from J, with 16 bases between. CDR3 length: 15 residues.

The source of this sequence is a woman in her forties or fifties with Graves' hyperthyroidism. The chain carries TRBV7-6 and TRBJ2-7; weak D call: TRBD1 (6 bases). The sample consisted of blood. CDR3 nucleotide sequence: TGTGCCAGCAGCGGAGCCTCGGGACAAACCTACGAGCAGTACGTC. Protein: CASSGASGQTYEQYV.